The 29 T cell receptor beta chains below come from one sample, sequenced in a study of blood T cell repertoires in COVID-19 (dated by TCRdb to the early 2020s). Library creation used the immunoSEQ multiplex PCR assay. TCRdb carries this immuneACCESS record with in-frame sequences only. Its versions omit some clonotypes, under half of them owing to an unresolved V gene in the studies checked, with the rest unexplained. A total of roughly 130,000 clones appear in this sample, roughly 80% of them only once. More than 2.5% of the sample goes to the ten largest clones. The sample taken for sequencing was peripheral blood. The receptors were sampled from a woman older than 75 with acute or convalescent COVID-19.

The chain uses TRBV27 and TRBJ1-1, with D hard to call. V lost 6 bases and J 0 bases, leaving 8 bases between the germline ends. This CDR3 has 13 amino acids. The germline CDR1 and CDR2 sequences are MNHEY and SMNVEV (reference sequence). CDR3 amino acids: CASRSNMNTEAFF. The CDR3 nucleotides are TGTGCCAGCAGATCTAATATGAACACTGAAGCTTTCTTT.

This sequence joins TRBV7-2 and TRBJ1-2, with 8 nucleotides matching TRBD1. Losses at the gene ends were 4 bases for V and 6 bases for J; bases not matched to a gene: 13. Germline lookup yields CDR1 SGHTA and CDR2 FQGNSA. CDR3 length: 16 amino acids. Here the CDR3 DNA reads TGTGCCAGCAGCTCCGCGTCCCCAGGGGGCACTGATGGCTACACCTTC. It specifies CASSSASPGGTDGYTF. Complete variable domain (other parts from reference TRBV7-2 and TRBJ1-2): GAGVSQSPSNKVTEKGKDVELRCDPISGHTALYWYRQSLGQGLEFLIYFQGNSAPDKSGLPSDRFSAERTGGSVSTLTIQRTQQEDSAVYLCASSSASPGGTDGYTFGSGTRLTVV.

Here the CDR3 reads CASRSPGVGEQFF. As DNA, the CDR3 is TGTGCCAGCAGGTCCCCCGGGGTGGGAGAGCAGTTCTTC. The chain links TRBV6-5 to TRBJ2-1; a weak D match, TRBD2 (5 bases). The germline V gene encodes CDR1 MNHEY and CDR2 SVGAGI. The ends were cut back, 6 bases at V and 10 bases at J, with 16 bases in the middle. This CDR3 is built from 13 residues.

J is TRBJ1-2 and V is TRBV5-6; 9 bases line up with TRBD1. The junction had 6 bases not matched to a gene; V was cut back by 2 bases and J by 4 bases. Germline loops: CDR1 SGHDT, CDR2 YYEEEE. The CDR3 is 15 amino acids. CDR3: CASSFPGQGVYGYTF. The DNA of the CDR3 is TGTGCCAGCAGCTTTCCGGGACAGGGTGTCTATGGCTACACCTTC. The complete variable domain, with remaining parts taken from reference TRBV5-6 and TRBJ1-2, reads DAGVTQSPTHLIKTRGQQVTLRCSPKSGHDTVSWYQQALGQGPQFIFQYYEEEERQRGNFPDRFSGHQFPNYSSELNVNALLLGDSALYLCASSFPGQGVYGYTFGSGTRLTVV.

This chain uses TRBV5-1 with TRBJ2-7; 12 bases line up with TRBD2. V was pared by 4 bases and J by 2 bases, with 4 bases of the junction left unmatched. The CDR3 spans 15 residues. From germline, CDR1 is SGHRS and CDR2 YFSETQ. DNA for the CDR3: TGCGCCAGCAGCCCCGGGACTAGCGGGCCCTACGAGCAGTACTTC. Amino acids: CASSPGTSGPYEQYF.

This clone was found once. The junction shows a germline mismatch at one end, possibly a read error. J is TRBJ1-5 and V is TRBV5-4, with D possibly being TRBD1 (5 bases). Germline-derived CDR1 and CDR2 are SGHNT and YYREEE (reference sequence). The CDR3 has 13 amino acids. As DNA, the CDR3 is TGTGCCAGCAGTTTGGACGGGGGACAGCCCCAGCATTTT. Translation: CASSLDGGQPQHF. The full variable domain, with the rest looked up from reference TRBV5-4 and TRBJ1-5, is ETGVTQSPTHLIKTRGQQVTLRCSSQSGHNTVSWYQQALGQGPQFIFQYYREEENGRGNFPPRFSGLQFPNYSSELNVNALELDDSALYLCASSLDGGQPQHFGDGTRLSIL.

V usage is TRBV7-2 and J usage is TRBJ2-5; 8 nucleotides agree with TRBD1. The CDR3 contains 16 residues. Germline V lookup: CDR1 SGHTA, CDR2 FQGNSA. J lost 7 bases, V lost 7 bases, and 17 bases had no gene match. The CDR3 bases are TGTGCCAGCACCTCTCTAGGCGGACAGGGTTATGGGACCCAGTACTTC. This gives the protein CASTSLGGQGYGTQYF.

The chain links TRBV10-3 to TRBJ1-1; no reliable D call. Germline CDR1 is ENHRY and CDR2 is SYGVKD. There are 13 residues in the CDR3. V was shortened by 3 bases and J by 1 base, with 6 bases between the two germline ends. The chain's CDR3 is CAISDWQNTEAFF. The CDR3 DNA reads TGTGCCATCAGTGATTGGCAGAACACTGAAGCTTTCTTT.

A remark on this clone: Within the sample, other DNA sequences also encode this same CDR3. The CDR3 DNA sequence: TGTGCCTGGAGTGTACAGGGGAATTCACCCCTCCACTTT. Encoded protein: CAWSVQGNSPLHF. This chain uses TRBV30 with TRBJ1-6; 7 nucleotides agree with TRBD1. The CDR3 runs 13 residues. CDR1 and CDR2 (germline): GTSNPN, SVGIG (reference sequence). Trimming at V came to 0 bases and at J to 7 bases, leaving 0 bases not matched to a gene.

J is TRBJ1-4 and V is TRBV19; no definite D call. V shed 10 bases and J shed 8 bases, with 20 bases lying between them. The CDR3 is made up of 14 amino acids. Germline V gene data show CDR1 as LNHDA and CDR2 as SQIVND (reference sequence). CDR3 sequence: CATRKARVGEKLFF. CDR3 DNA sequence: TGTGCCACCCGAAAGGCGAGGGTTGGCGAAAAACTGTTTTTT.

CDR3 sequence (DNA): TGCGCCAGTACCCGGGGAGGGGGGGTGTACAATGAGCAGTTCTTC. This encodes CASTRGGGVYNEQFF. The chain is built from TRBV5-1 and TRBJ2-1; possibly TRBD2 for D (7 bases). The V end was cut by 8 bases, the J end by 4 bases, with 19 bases between. Germline V CDR1 and CDR2: SGHRS, YFSETQ. The CDR3 sequence is 15 residues long.

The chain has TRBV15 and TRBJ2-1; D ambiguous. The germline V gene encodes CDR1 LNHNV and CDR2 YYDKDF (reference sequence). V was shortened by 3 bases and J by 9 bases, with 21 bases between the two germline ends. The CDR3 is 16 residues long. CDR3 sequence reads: CATSSGSPPTSSEQFF. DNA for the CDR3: TGTGCCACCAGCAGCGGTAGCCCCCCAACATCTAGTGAGCAGTTCTTC.

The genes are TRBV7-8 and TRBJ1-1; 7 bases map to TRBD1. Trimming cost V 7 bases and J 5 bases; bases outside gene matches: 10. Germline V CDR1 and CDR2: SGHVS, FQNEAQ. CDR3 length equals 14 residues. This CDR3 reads CASIPNRGSTEAFF. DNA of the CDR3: TGTGCCAGCATCCCGAACAGGGGTTCGACTGAAGCTTTCTTT.

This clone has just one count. CDR3 loop: CASSSPLSSYNEQFF. CDR3 sequence (DNA): TGTGCCAGCAGTTCGCCACTGAGCTCCTACAATGAGCAGTTCTTC. The chain links TRBV27 to TRBJ2-1, with D unclear. Germline lookup yields CDR1 MNHEY and CDR2 SMNVEV (reference sequence). The CDR3 runs to 15 residues. Trimming took 4 bases from V and 0 from J, leaving 10 bases between them.

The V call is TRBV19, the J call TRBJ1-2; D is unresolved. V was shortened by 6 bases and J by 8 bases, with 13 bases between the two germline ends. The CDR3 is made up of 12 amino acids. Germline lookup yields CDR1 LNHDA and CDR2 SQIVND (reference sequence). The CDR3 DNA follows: TGTGCCAGTAGCTTCGACATCGGCGGCTACACCTTC. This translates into CASSFDIGGYTF.

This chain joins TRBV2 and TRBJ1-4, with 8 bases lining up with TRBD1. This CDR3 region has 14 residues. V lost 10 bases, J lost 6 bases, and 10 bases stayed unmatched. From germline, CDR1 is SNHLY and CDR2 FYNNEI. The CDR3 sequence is CANRPDREDEKLFF. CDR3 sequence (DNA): TGTGCCAACCGTCCGGACAGGGAGGATGAAAAACTGTTTTTT.

The DNA for the CDR3 is TGTGCCAGCAGCTTAGAAGGGGGGGTCAGGGGTTACTTTAACTATGGCTACACCTTC. Its protein is CASSLEGGVRGYFNYGYTF. The gene calls are TRBV7-6 and TRBJ1-2; possible D gene TRBD1, 6 bases. Trimming removed 1 base from V and 1 base from J, with 22 bases in between. Germline values: CDR1 SGHVS, CDR2 FNYEAQ. The CDR3 consists of 19 residues.

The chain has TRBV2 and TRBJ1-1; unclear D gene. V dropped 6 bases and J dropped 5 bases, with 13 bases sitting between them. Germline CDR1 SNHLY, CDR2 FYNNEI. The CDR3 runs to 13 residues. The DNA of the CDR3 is TGTGCCAGCAGGAGGGCCTCGAGGACTGAAGCTTTCTTT. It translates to CASRRASRTEAFF.

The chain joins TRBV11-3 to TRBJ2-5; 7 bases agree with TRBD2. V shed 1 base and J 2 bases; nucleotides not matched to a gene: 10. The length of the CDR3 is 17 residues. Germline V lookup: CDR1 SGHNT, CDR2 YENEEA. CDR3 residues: CASSLGGGGVRQETQYF. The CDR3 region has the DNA TGTGCCAGCAGCTTAGGAGGTGGGGGGGTCCGTCAAGAGACCCAGTACTTC.

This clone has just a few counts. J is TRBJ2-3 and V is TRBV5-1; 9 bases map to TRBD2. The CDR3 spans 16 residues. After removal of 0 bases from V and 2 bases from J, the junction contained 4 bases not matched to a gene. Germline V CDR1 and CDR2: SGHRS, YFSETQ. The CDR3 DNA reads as TGCGCCAGCAGCTTGGATAGCGGGGGATCCACAGATACGCAGTATTTT. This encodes CASSLDSGGSTDTQYF.

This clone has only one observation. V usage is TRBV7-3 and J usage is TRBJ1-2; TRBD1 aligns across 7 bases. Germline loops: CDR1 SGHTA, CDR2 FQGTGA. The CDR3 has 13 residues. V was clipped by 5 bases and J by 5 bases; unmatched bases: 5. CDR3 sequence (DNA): TGTGCCAGCAGCCGTCAACAGGGGTATGGCTACACCTTC. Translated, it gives CASSRQQGYGYTF.

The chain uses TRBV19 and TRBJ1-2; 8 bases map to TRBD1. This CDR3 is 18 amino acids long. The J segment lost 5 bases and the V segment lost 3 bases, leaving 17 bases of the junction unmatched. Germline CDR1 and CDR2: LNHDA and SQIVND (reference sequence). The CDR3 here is CASSMAAPSQGGLYGYTF. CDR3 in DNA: TGTGCCAGTAGTATGGCAGCCCCCTCACAGGGGGGGTTATATGGCTACACCTTC.

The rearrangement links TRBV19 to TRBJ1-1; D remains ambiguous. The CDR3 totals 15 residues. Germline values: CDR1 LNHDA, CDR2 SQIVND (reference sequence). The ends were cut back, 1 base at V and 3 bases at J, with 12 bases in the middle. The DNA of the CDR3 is TGTGCCAGTAGTATAGTGCGGCAGCCGCACACTGAAGCTTTCTTT. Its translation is CASSIVRQPHTEAFF.

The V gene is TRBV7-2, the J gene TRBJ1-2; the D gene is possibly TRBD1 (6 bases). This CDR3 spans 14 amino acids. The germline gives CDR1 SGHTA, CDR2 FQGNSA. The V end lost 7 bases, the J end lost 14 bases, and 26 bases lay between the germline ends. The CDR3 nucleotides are TGTGCCAGCACGGTCACCGGGACAACGTATGGTAGTACCTTC. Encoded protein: CASTVTGTTYGSTF.

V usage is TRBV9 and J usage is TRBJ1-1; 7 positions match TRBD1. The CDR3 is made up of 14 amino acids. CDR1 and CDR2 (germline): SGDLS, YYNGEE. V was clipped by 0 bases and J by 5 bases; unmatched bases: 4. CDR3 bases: TGTGCCAGCAGCGTAGTAAGGGGGCGAACTGAAGCTTTCTTT. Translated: CASSVVRGRTEAFF.

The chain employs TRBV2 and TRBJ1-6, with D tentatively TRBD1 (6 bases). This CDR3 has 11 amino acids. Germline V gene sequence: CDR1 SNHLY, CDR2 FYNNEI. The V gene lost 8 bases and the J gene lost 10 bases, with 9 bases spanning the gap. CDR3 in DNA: TGTGCCAGCGGGGGCGGGTCACCCCTCCACTTT. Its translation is CASGGGSPLHF.

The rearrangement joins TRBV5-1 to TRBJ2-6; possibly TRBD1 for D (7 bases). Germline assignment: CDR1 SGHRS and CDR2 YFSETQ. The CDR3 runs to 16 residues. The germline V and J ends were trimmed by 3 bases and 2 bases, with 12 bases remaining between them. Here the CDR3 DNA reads TGCGCCAGCAGCTGGACAGGCGGGGCTGGGGCCAACGTCCTGACTTTC. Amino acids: CASSWTGGAGANVLTF.

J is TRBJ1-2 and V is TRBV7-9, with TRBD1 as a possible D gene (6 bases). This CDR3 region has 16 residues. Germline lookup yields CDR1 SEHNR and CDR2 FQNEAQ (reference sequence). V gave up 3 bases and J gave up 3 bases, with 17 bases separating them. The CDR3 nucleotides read TGTGCCAGCAGCTTGGGTTCCGGGACACAGGACTATGGCTACACCTTC. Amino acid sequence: CASSLGSGTQDYGYTF.

Here the CDR3 DNA reads TGTGCCAGCAGGCGTACAGGGCTCGATGGCTACACCTTC. Translation: CASRRTGLDGYTF. The chain carries TRBV2 and TRBJ1-2; tentatively, D is TRBD1 (6 bases). The CDR3 covers 13 residues. The germline gives CDR1 SNHLY, CDR2 FYNNEI. Trimming removed 6 bases at V and 6 bases at J, with 14 bases between.